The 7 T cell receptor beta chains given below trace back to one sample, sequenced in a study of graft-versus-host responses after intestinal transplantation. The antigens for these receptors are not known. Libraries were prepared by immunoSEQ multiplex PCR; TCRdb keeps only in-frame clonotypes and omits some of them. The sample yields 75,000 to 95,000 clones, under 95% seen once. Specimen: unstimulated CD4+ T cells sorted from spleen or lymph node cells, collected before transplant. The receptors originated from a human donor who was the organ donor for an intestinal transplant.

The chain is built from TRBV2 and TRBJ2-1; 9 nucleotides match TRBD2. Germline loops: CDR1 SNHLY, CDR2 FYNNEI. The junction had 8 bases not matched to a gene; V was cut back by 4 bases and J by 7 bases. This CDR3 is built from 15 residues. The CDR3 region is CASSVVAGAWNEQFF. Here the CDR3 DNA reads TGTGCCAGCAGTGTGGTAGCGGGAGCCTGGAATGAGCAGTTCTTC.

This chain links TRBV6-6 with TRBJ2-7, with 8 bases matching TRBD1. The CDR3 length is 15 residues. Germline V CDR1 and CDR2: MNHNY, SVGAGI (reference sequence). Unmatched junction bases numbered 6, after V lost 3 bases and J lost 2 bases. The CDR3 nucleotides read TGTGCCAGCAGTTATTCAGGGGGCGCCACCTACGAGCAGTACTTC. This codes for CASSYSGGATYEQYF.

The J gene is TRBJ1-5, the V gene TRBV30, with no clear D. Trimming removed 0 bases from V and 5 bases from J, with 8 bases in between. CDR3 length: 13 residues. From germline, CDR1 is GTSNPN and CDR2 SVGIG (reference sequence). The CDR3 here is CAWSVLSHQPQHF. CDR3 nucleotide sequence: TGTGCCTGGAGTGTACTATCGCATCAGCCCCAGCATTTT.

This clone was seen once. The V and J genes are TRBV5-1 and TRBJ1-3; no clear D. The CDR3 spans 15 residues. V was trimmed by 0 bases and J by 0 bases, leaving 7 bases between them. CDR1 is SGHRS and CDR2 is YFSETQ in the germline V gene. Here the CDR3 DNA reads TGCGCCAGCAGCTTGGGTACGAGCTCTGGAAACACCATATATTTT. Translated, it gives CASSLGTSSGNTIYF.

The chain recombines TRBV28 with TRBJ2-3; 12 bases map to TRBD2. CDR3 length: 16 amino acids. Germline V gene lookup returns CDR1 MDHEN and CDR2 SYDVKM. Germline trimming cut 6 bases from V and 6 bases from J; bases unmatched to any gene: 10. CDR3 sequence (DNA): TGTGCCAGCAGGGGGCTCGGACTAGCGGGATTCGATACGCAGTATTTT. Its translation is CASRGLGLAGFDTQYF. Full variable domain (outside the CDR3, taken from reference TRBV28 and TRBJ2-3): DVKVTQSSRYLVKRTGEKVFLECVQDMDHENMFWYRQDPGLGLRLIYFSYDVKMKEKGDIPEGYSVSREKKERFSLILESASTNQTSMYLCASRGLGLAGFDTQYFGPGTRLTVL.

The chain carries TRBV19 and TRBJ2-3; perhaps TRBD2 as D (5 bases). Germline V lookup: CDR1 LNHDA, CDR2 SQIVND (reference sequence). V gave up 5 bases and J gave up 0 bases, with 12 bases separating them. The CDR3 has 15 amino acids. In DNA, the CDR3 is TGTGCCAGTAGTCTCGGACTGGTTAGCACAGATACGCAGTATTTT. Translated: CASSLGLVSTDTQYF. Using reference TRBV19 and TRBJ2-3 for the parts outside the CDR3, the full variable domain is DGGITQSPKYLFRKEGQNVTLSCEQNLNHDAMYWYRQDPGQGLRLIYYSQIVNDFQKGDIAEGYSVSREKKESFPLTVTSAQKNPTAFYLCASSLGLVSTDTQYFGPGTRLTVL.

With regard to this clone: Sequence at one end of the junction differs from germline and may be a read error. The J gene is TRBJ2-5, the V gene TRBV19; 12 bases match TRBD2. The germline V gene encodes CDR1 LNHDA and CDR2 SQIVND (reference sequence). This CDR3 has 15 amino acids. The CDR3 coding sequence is TGTGCCAGTAGTATGCCCTCTGGACTAGCGGGGTCCCAATACTTC. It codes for CASSMPSGLAGSQYF.